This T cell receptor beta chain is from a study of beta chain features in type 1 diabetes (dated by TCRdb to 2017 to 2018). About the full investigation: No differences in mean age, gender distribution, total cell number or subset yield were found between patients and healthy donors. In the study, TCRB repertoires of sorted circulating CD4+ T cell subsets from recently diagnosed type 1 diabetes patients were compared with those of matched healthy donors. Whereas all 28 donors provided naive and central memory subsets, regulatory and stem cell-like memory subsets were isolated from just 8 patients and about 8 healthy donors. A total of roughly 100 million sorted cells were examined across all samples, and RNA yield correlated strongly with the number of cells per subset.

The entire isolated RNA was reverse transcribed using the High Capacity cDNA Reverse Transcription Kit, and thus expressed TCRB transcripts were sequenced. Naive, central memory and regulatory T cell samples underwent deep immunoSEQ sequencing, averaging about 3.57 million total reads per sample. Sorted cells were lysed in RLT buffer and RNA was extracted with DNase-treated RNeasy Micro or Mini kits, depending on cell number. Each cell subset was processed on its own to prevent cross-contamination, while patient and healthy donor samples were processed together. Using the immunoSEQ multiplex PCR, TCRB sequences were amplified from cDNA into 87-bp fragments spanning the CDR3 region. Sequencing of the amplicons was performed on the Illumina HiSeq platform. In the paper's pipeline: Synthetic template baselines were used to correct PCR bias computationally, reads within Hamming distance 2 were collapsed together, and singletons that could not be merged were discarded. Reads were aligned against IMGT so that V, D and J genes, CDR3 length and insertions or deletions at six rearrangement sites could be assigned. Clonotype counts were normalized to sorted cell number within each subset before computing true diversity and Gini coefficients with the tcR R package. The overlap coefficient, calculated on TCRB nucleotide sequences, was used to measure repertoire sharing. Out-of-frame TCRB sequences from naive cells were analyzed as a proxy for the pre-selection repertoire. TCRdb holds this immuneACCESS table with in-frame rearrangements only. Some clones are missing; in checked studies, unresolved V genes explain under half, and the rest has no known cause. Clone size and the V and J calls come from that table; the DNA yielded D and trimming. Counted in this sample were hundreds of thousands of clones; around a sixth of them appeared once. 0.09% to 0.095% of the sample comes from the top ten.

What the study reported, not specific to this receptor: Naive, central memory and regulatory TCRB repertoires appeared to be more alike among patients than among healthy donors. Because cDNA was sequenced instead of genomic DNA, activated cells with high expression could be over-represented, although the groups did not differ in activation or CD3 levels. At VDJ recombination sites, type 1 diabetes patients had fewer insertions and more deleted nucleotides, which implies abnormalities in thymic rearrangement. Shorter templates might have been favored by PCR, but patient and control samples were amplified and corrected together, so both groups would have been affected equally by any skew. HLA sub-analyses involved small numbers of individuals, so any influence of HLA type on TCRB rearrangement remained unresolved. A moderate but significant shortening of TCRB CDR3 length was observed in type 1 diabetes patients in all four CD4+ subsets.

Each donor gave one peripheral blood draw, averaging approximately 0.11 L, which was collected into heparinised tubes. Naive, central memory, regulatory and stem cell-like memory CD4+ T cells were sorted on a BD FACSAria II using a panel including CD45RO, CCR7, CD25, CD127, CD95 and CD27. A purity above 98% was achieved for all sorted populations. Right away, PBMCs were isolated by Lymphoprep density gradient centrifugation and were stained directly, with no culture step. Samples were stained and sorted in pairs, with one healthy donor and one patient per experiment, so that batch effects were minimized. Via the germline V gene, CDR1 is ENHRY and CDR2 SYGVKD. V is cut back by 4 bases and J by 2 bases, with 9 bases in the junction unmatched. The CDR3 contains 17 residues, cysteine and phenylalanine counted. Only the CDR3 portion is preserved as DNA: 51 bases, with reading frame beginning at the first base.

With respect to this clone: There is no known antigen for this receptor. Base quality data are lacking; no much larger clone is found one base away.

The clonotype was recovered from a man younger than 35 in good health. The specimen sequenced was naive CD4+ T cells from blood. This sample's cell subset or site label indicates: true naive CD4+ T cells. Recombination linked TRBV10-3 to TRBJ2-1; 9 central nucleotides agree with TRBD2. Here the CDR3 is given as CAISGTSATKAYNEQFF. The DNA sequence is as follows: TGTGCCATCAGTGGGACTAGCGCCACGAAAGCCTACAATGAGCAGTTCTTC.